The entry below gives a single T cell receptor beta chain sequence along with its context. Its target is unknown. Reanalyzing the 5' RACE reads, TCRdb keeps one entry per CDR3 protein, without DNA. Its table records over 350,000 distinct CDR3 sequences. Collection of an approximately 2.3 ml blood sample took place per donor. Germline V gives CDR1 SGHTA, CDR2 FQGNSA. This CDR3 region has 15 residues. The data were taken from a study of monozygotic twins with inflammatory bowel disease. Study-level results: Especially with disease activity, IBD patients had fewer clonotypes in common with others than healthy twins did.

This rearrangement joins TRBV7-2 to TRBJ2-1; the TCRdb call, TRBD1, lacks DNA for checking. The receptor was isolated from a human donor with ulcerative colitis or Crohn's disease, or a healthy co-twin of an affected twin (not recorded which). Sequenced material: blood. The CDR3 protein is CASSRTRQGVYEQFF.